The following is a TCR beta chain sequence with its context. Its antigen is not known. This record comes from a study of T cell responses to AZD1222 COVID-19 vaccine. Pooling covered second doses at about 4 or about 12 weeks. Germline CDR1 reads SGHNT; CDR2 reads YENEEA. The J segment lost 1 base and the V segment lost 3 bases, leaving 2 bases of the junction unmatched. The CDR3 consists of 15 residues. Some clones are missing from TCRdb's copy, which holds only in-frame ones; the method was immunoSEQ multiplex PCR. The table records roughly 100,000 clones, approximately 90% of them present only once. General observations from the study: Spike-specific TCR depth and breadth grew after two AZD1222 doses.

The sequencing here drew on peripheral blood, taken 28 days after the second AZD1222 dose. This chain links TRBV11-3 with TRBJ2-3; 9 bases map to TRBD1. This clonotype originated in an adult who received the AZD1222 COVID-19 vaccine. CDR3 in amino acids: CASSFRQGGTDTQYF. As DNA, the CDR3 is TGTGCCAGCAGCTTTCGACAGGGGGGCACAGATACGCAGTATTTT.